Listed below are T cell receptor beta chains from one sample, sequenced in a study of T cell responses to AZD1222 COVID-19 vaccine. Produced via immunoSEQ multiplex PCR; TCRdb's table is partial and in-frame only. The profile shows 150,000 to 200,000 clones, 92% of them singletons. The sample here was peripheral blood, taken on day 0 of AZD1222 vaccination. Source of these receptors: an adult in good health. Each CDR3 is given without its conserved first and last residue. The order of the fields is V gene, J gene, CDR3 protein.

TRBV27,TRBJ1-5,ASSRNSLENQPQH
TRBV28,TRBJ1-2,ASSPGGNYYGYT
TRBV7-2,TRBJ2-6,ASSVTGAGANVLT
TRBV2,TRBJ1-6,ASTEAPPRGNSPLH
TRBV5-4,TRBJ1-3,ASSLDSHRGNTIY
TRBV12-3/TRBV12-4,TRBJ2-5,ASSFVQETQY
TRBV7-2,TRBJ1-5,ASSLARWGPNQPQH
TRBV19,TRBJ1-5,ATPDRGNNQPQH
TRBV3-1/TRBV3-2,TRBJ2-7,ASSQVEYEQY
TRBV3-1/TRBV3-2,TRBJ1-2,ASSQETRPHGYT
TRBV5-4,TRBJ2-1,ASSASGGAPYNEQF
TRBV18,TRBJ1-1,ASSPLGANPADTEAF
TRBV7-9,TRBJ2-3,ASSFDRSTDTQY
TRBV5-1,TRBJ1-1,ASSQGTSGETEAF
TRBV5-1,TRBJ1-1,ATNITHRTGGRYTEAF
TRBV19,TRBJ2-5,ASSGAGGRRSTQY
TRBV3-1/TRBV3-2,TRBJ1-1,ASSPRSQGKTEAF
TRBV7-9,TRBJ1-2,ASSLTFYGYT
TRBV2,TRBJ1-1,ASTGTFEAF
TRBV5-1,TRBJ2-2,ASSLPSAGELF
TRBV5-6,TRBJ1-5,ASSRQGNQPQH
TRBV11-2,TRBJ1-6,ASSQVRDNSPLH
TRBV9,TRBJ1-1,ASSVSPANTEAF
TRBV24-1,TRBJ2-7,ATMQGNYEQY
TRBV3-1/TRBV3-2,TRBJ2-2,ASSQNTGTNTGELF
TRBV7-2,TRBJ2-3,ASSLVGAGGSDTQY
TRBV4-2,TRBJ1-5,ASSQAVRDNQPQH
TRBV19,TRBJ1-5,ASSIQGREQPQH
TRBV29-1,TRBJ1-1,SVEFQENTEAF
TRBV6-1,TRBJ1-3,ASSETGLTASGNTIY
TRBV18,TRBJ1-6,ASSPQQGNNSPLH
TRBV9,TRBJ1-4,ASSAPGAANEKLF
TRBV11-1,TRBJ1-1,ASSATGLRSFAF
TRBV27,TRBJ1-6,ASSLSTGAENSPLH
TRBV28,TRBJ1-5,ASSRRDVSQPQH
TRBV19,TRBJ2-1,ASRARGVNGEQF
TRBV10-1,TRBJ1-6,ASSPGPNRDNSPLH
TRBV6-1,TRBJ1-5,ASSEAPYRGGGNQPQH
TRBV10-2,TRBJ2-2,ASSRGLVRAGELF
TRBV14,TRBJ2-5,ASSQAAGTQY
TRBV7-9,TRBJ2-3,ASSLRPASTDTQY
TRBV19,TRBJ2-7,ASSMDGSYEQY
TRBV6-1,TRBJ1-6,ASSLLETHTIH
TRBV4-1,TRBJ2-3,ASSQSQLTDTQY
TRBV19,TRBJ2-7,ASSWGDTYEQY